The 8 T cell receptor beta chains given below trace back to one sample, sequenced in a study of blood T cell repertoires in COVID-19. Profiled with immunoSEQ multiplex PCR; TCRdb holds only in-frame clones, not every one. Of 140,000 or so clones in the sample, around 81% were seen once. The sequencing sample was made of peripheral blood. These receptors all stem from a human donor in a cohort sampled during active COVID-19.

This clone was detected only once. J is TRBJ2-7 and V is TRBV6-2 or TRBV6-3, with TRBD1 identical over 8 bases. Germline values: CDR1 MNHEY, CDR2 SVGEGT. The CDR3 loop spans 16 amino acids. V lost 5 bases to trimming and J lost 4 bases; unmatched junction nucleotides: 13. The CDR3 loop reads CASSLHPTGEVYEQYF. Here the CDR3 DNA reads TGTGCCAGCAGTCTCCACCCGACAGGGGAAGTATACGAGCAGTACTTC.

The CDR3 DNA reads as TGTGCCAGCAGCTTGTTTGCGGAGTCGAACACCGGGGAGCTGTTTTTT. Its translation: CASSLFAESNTGELFF. The rearrangement uses TRBV5-5 and TRBJ2-2; D not resolved. Germline V CDR1 and CDR2: SGHKS, YYEKEE (reference sequence). The germline V and J ends were trimmed by 1 base and 0 bases, with 10 bases remaining between them. The CDR3 has 16 residues. Using reference TRBV5-5 and TRBJ2-2 for the parts outside the CDR3, the full variable domain is DAGVTQSPTHLIKTRGQQVTLRCSPISGHKSVSWYQQVLGQGPQFIFQYYEKEERGRGNFPDRFSARQFPNYSSELNVNALLLGDSALYLCASSLFAESNTGELFFGEGSRLTVL.

The chain employs TRBV28 and TRBJ2-2; perhaps TRBD2 as D (6 bases). V gave up 3 bases and J gave up 6 bases, with 14 bases separating them. CDR3 length: 15 amino acids. From germline, CDR1 is MDHEN and CDR2 SYDVKM. CDR3 sequence reads: CASSFSGLLAGELFF. The CDR3 DNA reads as TGTGCCAGCAGTTTCTCGGGACTCCTCGCCGGGGAGCTGTTTTTT.

This chain connects TRBV10-3 to TRBJ2-7; D gene ambiguous. The CDR3 extends over 13 amino acids. Germline loops: CDR1 ENHRY, CDR2 SYGVKD. Between the trimmed V and J ends, which lost 2 bases and 5 bases, there was a span of 10 bases. The CDR3 here is CAISEAQYDEQYF. The CDR3 nucleotides are TGTGCCATCAGTGAGGCACAGTACGACGAGCAGTACTTC.

This clone was counted at least ten times. This chain links TRBV21-1 with TRBJ1-2; the table's TRBD1 call for D was not verified on the DNA. TRBV21-1 is a known pseudogene. This CDR3 has 15 residues. The CDR3 sequence: CASSKAKTGDYGYTF. CDR3 coding DNA: TGTGCCAGCAGCAAAGCAAAGACAGGGGACTATGGCTACACCTTC.

This clone appeared a single time. V usage is TRBV9 and J usage is TRBJ2-2, with 8 bases that match TRBD2. Germline loops: CDR1 SGDLS, CDR2 YYNGEE. Trimming at V came to 3 bases and at J to 5 bases, leaving 6 bases not matched to a gene. CDR3 length: 15 amino acids. CDR3 in DNA: TGTGCCAGCAGCGAGGGACTAGATCGTACCGGGGAGCTGTTTTTT. This sequence encodes CASSEGLDRTGELFF.

The chain joins TRBV28 to TRBJ2-1, with 8 bases lining up with TRBD2. J gave up 7 bases and V 7 bases, and 12 bases lay outside the gene matches. The CDR3 totals 15 residues. The germline gives CDR1 MDHEN, CDR2 SYDVKM. This CDR3 reads CASKEGLASENEQFF. The DNA of the CDR3 is TGTGCCAGCAAAGAAGGACTAGCTTCTGAGAATGAGCAGTTCTTC. Filled out from reference TRBV28 and TRBJ2-1, the complete variable domain reads DVKVTQSSRYLVKRTGEKVFLECVQDMDHENMFWYRQDPGLGLRLIYFSYDVKMKEKGDIPEGYSVSREKKERFSLILESASTNQTSMYLCASKEGLASENEQFFGPGTRLTVL.

This clone was counted a few times. The chain employs TRBV5-3 and TRBJ1-6; D is unresolved. TRBV5-3 is given ORF status, its function remaining uncertain. Trimming stripped 2 bases from V and 6 bases from J, with 21 bases between. The CDR3 runs to 18 residues. The CDR3 coding sequence is TGTGCCAGAAGCTTTCGAATAGGACGGACTCACTTTAATTCACCCCTCCACTTT. This codes for CARSFRIGRTHFNSPLHF.